Following are 29 T cell receptor beta chains from one sample sequenced in a study of vaccination effects on CD4 cells after COVID-19 (dated by TCRdb to the early 2020s). To prepare the library, the immunoSEQ multiplex PCR assay was applied. TCRdb stores this immuneACCESS table with in-frame sequences only. Part of the clones is absent; in the studies checked, under half of the shortfall reflects unresolved V genes, and no reason is known for the rest. This sample gives 43,000 or so clones in total; under 80% of them show up just once. About 7% of the sample goes to the ten largest clones. After less than 13 days of culture, CD4+ T cells were isolated with the EasySep CD4+ T cell isolation kit. Each participant got two doses of an mRNA SARS-CoV-2 vaccine, either BNT162b2 or mRNA-1273. Their cognate antigens are unknown. Source: CD4+ T cells from PBMCs cultured without peptide, taken after COVID-19 vaccination. These TCRs come from a human donor who received a COVID-19 vaccine.

J is TRBJ1-1 and V is TRBV18; D unclear. In germline, CDR1 is KGHSH, CDR2 LQKENI. The CDR3 has 11 residues. The germline V and J ends were trimmed by 2 bases and 8 bases, with 6 bases remaining between them. This CDR3 reads CASSPGAEAFF. The CDR3 coding sequence is TGTGCCAGCTCACCAGGAGCCGAAGCTTTCTTT.

V and J are TRBV7-9 and TRBJ1-2, with no clear D. Germline V gives CDR1 SEHNR, CDR2 FQNEAQ (reference sequence). This CDR3 region has 12 residues. The V end was cut by 5 bases, the J end by 7 bases, with 11 bases between. The CDR3 reads CASSPQDRGYTF. CDR3 nucleotides: TGTGCCAGCAGCCCCCAAGATCGTGGCTACACCTTC.

The chain is built from TRBV5-1 and TRBJ1-4; no reliable D call. Germline CDR1 reads SGHRS; CDR2 reads YFSETQ. CDR3 size: 14 residues. Trimming took off 4 bases at V and 4 bases at J, with 11 bases between the two ends. Written as DNA, the CDR3 is TGCGCCAGCAGCCTGGACGGATTTAATGAAAAACTGTTTTTT. Translating it yields CASSLDGFNEKLFF.

V is TRBV27 and J is TRBJ2-5; D is ambiguous. From germline, CDR1 is MNHEY and CDR2 SMNVEV (reference sequence). Trimming took 0 bases from V and 5 from J, leaving 7 bases between them. CDR3 size: 13 residues. The CDR3 DNA is TGTGCCAGCAGTTTATCGCGGTTGGAGACCCAGTACTTC. Its protein is CASSLSRLETQYF.

The CDR3 DNA is TGTGCCAGCAGCTTAAGGGGTAACACTGAAGCTTTCTTT. Its translation: CASSLRGNTEAFF. The chain combines TRBV7-9 with TRBJ1-1, with D perhaps TRBD1 (5 bases). Germline CDR1 reads SEHNR; CDR2 reads FQNEAQ (reference sequence). The CDR3 is 13 residues long. Trimming removed 2 bases from V and 2 bases from J, with 6 bases in between. Full variable domain (remainder filled in from reference TRBV7-9 and TRBJ1-1): DTGVSQNPRHKITKRGQNVTFRCDPISEHNRLYWYRQTLGQGPEFLTYFQNEAQLEKSRLLSDRFSAERPKGSFSTLEIQRTEQGDSAMYLCASSLRGNTEAFFGQGTRLTVV.

The chain links TRBV6-1 to TRBJ1-5; 10 bases map to TRBD1. The CDR3 totals 19 residues. Germline trimming cut 1 base from V and 5 bases from J; bases unmatched to any gene: 14. The V gene's germline CDR1 is MNHNS and CDR2 SASEGT. Here the CDR3 DNA reads TGTGCCAGCAGTGAAGAGGCGGGACAGGGGCGGAGGGGAGATCAGCCCCAGCATTTT. It codes for CASSEEAGQGRRGDQPQHF.

V is TRBV7-8 and J is TRBJ1-4; D is undetermined. The CDR3 loop spans 15 amino acids. Trimming shortened V by 5 bases and J by 0 bases, and 10 bases separated the two germline ends. Germline V gives CDR1 SGHVS, CDR2 FQNEAQ. The CDR3 loop reads CASSNRVSTNEKLFF. DNA for the CDR3: TGTGCCAGCAGCAATCGCGTTTCAACTAATGAAAAACTGTTTTTT.

This chain uses TRBV5-1 with TRBJ2-7; the match to TRBD1 covers 8 bases. The V gene's germline CDR1 is SGHRS and CDR2 YFSETQ. V dropped 4 bases and J dropped 0; count of bases not matched to a gene: 6. The CDR3 runs 15 residues. CDR3 sequence (DNA): TGCGCCAGCAGCCAGGGGACAGGAGCCTCCTACGAGCAGTACTTC. This codes for CASSQGTGASYEQYF.

V gene TRBV6-5 combines with J gene TRBJ1-1, with D unresolved. The V end lost 11 bases, the J end lost 0 bases, and 13 bases lay between the germline ends. Per germline, CDR1 MNHEY and CDR2 SVGAGI. This CDR3 contains 13 residues. CDR3 sequence (DNA): TGTGCCTGGGCACGGGATATGAACACTGAAGCTTTCTTT. This sequence encodes CAWARDMNTEAFF.

Written as DNA, the CDR3 is TGTGCCAGCAGTCCATCCGGACAGGGATGGAACGAGCAGTACTTC. This codes for CASSPSGQGWNEQYF. This chain uses TRBV27 with TRBJ2-7; 8 bases map to TRBD1. The CDR3 totals 15 residues. The junction had 11 bases not matched to a gene; V was cut back by 5 bases and J by 5 bases. Germline V lookup: CDR1 MNHEY, CDR2 SMNVEV (reference sequence).

This clone occurred a few times. The genes are TRBV18 and TRBJ2-3, with 13 bases fitting TRBD2. CDR1 is KGHSH, CDR2 LQKENI, per germline. This CDR3 is 16 amino acids long. V dropped 3 bases and J dropped 2; count of bases not matched to a gene: 2. The CDR3 spells CASSPGLAGDTDTQYF. The CDR3 nucleotides read TGTGCCAGCTCACCTGGACTAGCGGGGGACACAGATACGCAGTATTTT.

This sequence joins TRBV10-3 and TRBJ2-1; D remains ambiguous. The V gene's germline CDR1 is ENHRY and CDR2 SYGVKD. This CDR3 region has 15 residues. V was cut by 2 bases and J by 13 bases, with 21 bases left in between. The CDR3 protein is CAISEGSPRFGAQFF. CDR3 nucleotide sequence: TGTGCCATCAGTGAGGGTTCTCCCAGATTCGGTGCCCAGTTCTTC.

V and J are TRBV28 and TRBJ1-6; maybe TRBD1 (6 bases). V lost 7 bases and J lost 0, with 10 bases in between. Germline V gene lookup returns CDR1 MDHEN and CDR2 SYDVKM. This CDR3 spans 15 amino acids. This chain's CDR3 is CASTTGSSYNSPLHF. CDR3 in DNA: TGTGCCAGCACCACAGGGAGCTCCTATAATTCACCCCTCCACTTT.

The chain has TRBV7-9 and TRBJ1-2, with 7 bases lining up with TRBD1. The CDR3 has 15 amino acids. V shed 5 bases, J shed 0 bases, and the junction held 6 bases outside the gene matches. CDR1 and CDR2 (germline): SEHNR, FQNEAQ (reference sequence). Here the CDR3 DNA reads TGTGCCAGCAGCCCCGGGACAGCCTCTAACTATGGCTACACCTTC. This encodes CASSPGTASNYGYTF.

The CDR3 loop is CAISGITGQGTYEQYF. The CDR3 nucleotides read TGTGCCATCAGTGGGATAACAGGACAGGGAACATACGAGCAGTACTTC. The gene calls are TRBV10-3 and TRBJ2-7, with 8 nucleotides matching TRBD1. This CDR3 has 16 residues. J lost 4 bases, V lost 4 bases, and 12 bases had no gene match. Germline V gives CDR1 ENHRY, CDR2 SYGVKD.

V and J are TRBV12-3 or TRBV12-4 and TRBJ2-7; a weak D match, TRBD1 (6 bases). V shed 4 bases and J shed 3 bases, with 10 bases lying between them. The CDR3 runs to 13 residues. This chain's CDR3 is CASSSLQGYEQYF. The CDR3 coding sequence is TGTGCCAGCAGTTCCTTACAGGGCTACGAGCAGTACTTC.

The V gene is TRBV29-1, the J gene TRBJ1-1; D may be TRBD1 (5 bases). The CDR3 is made up of 15 amino acids. From germline, CDR1 is SQVTM and CDR2 ANQGSEA. Trimming took 1 base from V and 1 from J, leaving 13 bases between them. The CDR3 DNA is TGCAGCGTTGAAGCTCCGGGACCGGGGAACACTGAAGCTTTCTTT. The encoded protein is CSVEAPGPGNTEAFF.

This sequence joins TRBV27 and TRBJ2-1; no clear D gene. V dropped 8 bases and J dropped 4 bases, with 6 bases sitting between them. Germline values: CDR1 MNHEY, CDR2 SMNVEV (reference sequence). The CDR3 consists of 11 residues. As DNA, the CDR3 is TGTGCCAGCCGGGTTTACAATGAGCAGTTCTTC. It is translated as CASRVYNEQFF.

The chain uses TRBV18 and TRBJ1-2; D unresolved. Looked up from germline, CDR1 is KGHSH and CDR2 is LQKENI. CDR3 length: 13 amino acids. Trimming cost V 3 bases and J 3 bases, with 8 bases left between them. Here the CDR3 DNA reads TGTGCCAGCTCACCCGGACCGTACTATGGCTACACCTTC. It codes for CASSPGPYYGYTF. The full variable domain, in which reference TRBV18 and TRBJ1-2 provide the parts outside the CDR3, is NAGVMQNPRHLVRRRGQEARLRCSPMKGHSHVYWYRQLPEEGLKFMVYLQKENIIDESGMPKERFSAEFPKEGPSILRIQQVVRGDSAAYFCASSPGPYYGYTFGSGTRLTVV.

V is TRBV13 and J is TRBJ2-7; 8 positions agree with TRBD1. This CDR3 region has 17 residues. CDR1 and CDR2 (germline): PRHDT, FYEKMQ (reference sequence). With 5 bases clipped from V and 2 bases from J, the junction kept 14 bases outside the gene matches. For the CDR3, the DNA is TGTGCCAGCAGCCCATACGGCTGGGGACAGGCTGCCTACGAGCAGTACTTC. The encoded protein is CASSPYGWGQAAYEQYF.

The chain links TRBV5-1 to TRBJ1-6; 10 bases map to TRBD1. V gave up 0 bases and J gave up 8 bases; unmatched junction bases: 5. The CDR3 totals 16 residues. CDR1 is SGHRS, CDR2 YFSETQ, per germline. CDR3 coding DNA: TGCGCCAGCAGCTTGGGGACCGGGACAGGGGATTCACCCCTCCACTTT. This translates into CASSLGTGTGDSPLHF. Full variable domain (outside the CDR3, taken from reference TRBV5-1 and TRBJ1-6): KAGVTQTPRYLIKTRGQQVTLSCSPISGHRSVSWYQQTPGQGLQFLFEYFSETQRNKGNFPGRFSGRQFSNSRSEMNVSTLELGDSALYLCASSLGTGTGDSPLHFGNGTRLTVT.

The V gene is TRBV5-4, the J gene TRBJ1-5, with 9 bases identical to TRBD1. V lost 3 bases to trimming and J lost 4 bases; unmatched junction nucleotides: 5. Germline V gene lookup returns CDR1 SGHNT and CDR2 YYREEE (reference sequence). CDR3 size: 15 residues. The CDR3 DNA is TGTGCCAGCAGCTCTGGGACAGGGCAAAATCAGCCCCAGCATTTT. Translating it yields CASSSGTGQNQPQHF.

V gene TRBV18 combines with J gene TRBJ1-5; 8 bases line up with TRBD1. The CDR3 totals 16 residues. V lost 2 bases to trimming and J lost 0 bases; unmatched junction nucleotides: 3. In germline, CDR1 is KGHSH, CDR2 LQKENI. CDR3 DNA sequence: TGTGCCAGCTCACCAGGGACAGGACCTAGCAATCAGCCCCAGCATTTT. As protein: CASSPGTGPSNQPQHF.

The CDR3 nucleotides read TGTGCCAGCAGATCTTACAATGAGCAGTTCTTC. This sequence encodes CASRSYNEQFF. The chain uses TRBV12-3 or TRBV12-4 and TRBJ2-1, with D uncertain. Trimming stripped 6 bases from V and 4 bases from J, with 4 bases between. The CDR3 is 11 residues long.

The chain links TRBV2 to TRBJ1-1; 7 nucleotides line up with TRBD1. The CDR3 spans 14 residues. CDR1 SNHLY and CDR2 FYNNEI come from the germline V gene. V was pared by 9 bases and J by 6 bases, with 13 bases of the junction left unmatched. The CDR3 sequence: CASSQGDAYSEAFF. The CDR3 DNA reads as TGTGCCAGTTCGCAGGGGGATGCTTATTCTGAAGCTTTCTTT.

The chain couples TRBV18 to TRBJ2-5; TRBD2 might be the D (5 bases). Germline assignment: CDR1 KGHSH and CDR2 LQKENI. The CDR3 is 14 amino acids. The V end was cut by 4 bases, the J end by 2 bases, with 11 bases between. The CDR3 loop is CASSLSTGQETQYF. In DNA form, the CDR3 reads TGTGCCAGCTCACTTTCCACGGGGCAAGAGACCCAGTACTTC.

V and J are TRBV28 and TRBJ1-2; D not resolved. V was clipped by 5 bases and J by 5 bases, with 9 bases between them. The CDR3 contains 12 residues. Germline CDR1 reads MDHEN; CDR2 reads SYDVKM. CDR3 region: CASSPRRYGYTF. CDR3 bases: TGTGCCAGCAGTCCTCGCCGTTATGGCTACACCTTC.

V gene TRBV27 combines with J gene TRBJ2-3; 7 positions match TRBD2. The CDR3 extends over 15 amino acids. Germline values: CDR1 MNHEY, CDR2 SMNVEV (reference sequence). V lost 5 bases, J lost 0 bases, and 5 bases stayed unmatched. The CDR3 sequence: CASSSGVSSTDTQYF. Written as DNA, the CDR3 is TGTGCCAGCAGTAGCGGGGTCTCTAGCACAGATACGCAGTATTTT.

The chain employs TRBV27 and TRBJ2-7; 7 nucleotides match TRBD1. J was trimmed by 5 bases and V by 6 bases; bases with no gene match: 16. CDR3 length: 16 amino acids. Germline lookup yields CDR1 MNHEY and CDR2 SMNVEV (reference sequence). The CDR3 DNA is TGTGCCAGCAGACTGTTAGACGGGACAGCTACCCACGAGCAGTACTTC. Its protein is CASRLLDGTATHEQYF.